The 5 T cell receptor beta chains below come from one sample, sequenced in a study of cytomegalovirus exposure and HLA in healthy donors. Amplification used 60 Vbeta primers and 13 Jbeta primers. Assay: immunoSEQ multiplex PCR; the TCRdb copy retains only in-frame clones and omits some. The sample includes 210,000 or so clones, roughly 80% of them seen just once. Specimen: PBMCs. These receptors all stem from a woman in her twenties or thirties in good health and CMV-seropositive.

The chain links TRBV7-3 to TRBJ2-7; D is unclear. Trimming cost V 5 bases and J 1 base, with 9 bases left between them. This CDR3 has 13 amino acids. CDR1 is SGHTA, CDR2 FQGTGA, per germline. This chain's CDR3 is CASSLTPSYEQYF. CDR3 DNA: TGTGCCAGCAGCCTGACACCTTCCTACGAGCAGTACTTC.

This chain links TRBV5-1 with TRBJ2-1; 11 bases are shared with TRBD2. The length of the CDR3 is 15 residues. CDR1 and CDR2 from the germline V gene are SGHRS and YFSETQ. With 3 bases clipped from V and 5 bases from J, the junction kept 4 bases outside the gene matches. The CDR3 DNA reads TGCGCCAGCAGCTCACTAGCGGGAGTACACAATGAGCAGTTCTTC. Its translation is CASSSLAGVHNEQFF.

The V and J genes are TRBV2 and TRBJ1-3; TRBD1 matches 10 bases. The CDR3 contains 14 residues. Germline values: CDR1 SNHLY, CDR2 FYNNEI. J gave up 8 bases and V 2 bases, and 3 bases lay outside the gene matches. The CDR3 DNA reads TGTGCCAGCAGTGAAAGGACAGGGGGTGACACCATATATTTT. Its protein is CASSERTGGDTIYF.

V is TRBV25-1 and J is TRBJ2-2; TRBD1 matches at 8 bases. There are 15 residues in the CDR3. The trim removed 5 bases at V and 7 bases at J, leaving 9 bases unmatched. Germline V gene data show CDR1 as MGHDK and CDR2 as SYGVNS. CDR3: CASSHRDRPGGELFF. The CDR3 nucleotides are TGTGCCAGCAGTCACCGGGACAGGCCGGGCGGGGAGCTGTTTTTT.

The chain uses TRBV6-1 and TRBJ2-2; D possibly corresponds to TRBD2 (7 bases). V dropped 5 bases and J dropped 5 bases, with 15 bases sitting between them. In germline, CDR1 is MNHNS, CDR2 SASEGT. This CDR3 comprises 15 residues. The CDR3 DNA follows: TGTGCCAGCAGTTCGGGGGGCGTAAATACCGGGGAGCTGTTTTTT. Its protein is CASSSGGVNTGELFF.